This T cell receptor beta chain comes out of a study of blood T cell repertoires in COVID-19. Study-wide context: COVID-19 samples collected from the United States, Italy and Spain covered acute and convalescent phases. T cells, B-cell-depleted T cells, or PBMCs provided the cDNA or gDNA that served as material.

This CDR3 has 14 residues. Germline CDR1 reads MRHNA; CDR2 reads SNTAGT. Trimming pared 5 bases from V and 1 base from J, leaving 8 bases between. Under the authors' procedure: Reference gene primer amplification in the assay estimated nucleated cell counts. The assay was immunoSEQ multiplex PCR, and TCRdb's table has in-frame clones only and misses some. D and trimming were read from the DNA, whereas the V and J calls and clone size are those reported in that table. Seen here are roughly 80,000 clones, under 80% observed once, and the top ten hold 9.5% to 10%. This clone has just one count. This receptor was identified in a human donor in a cohort sampled during active COVID-19. Sample: peripheral blood. This rearrangement joins TRBV6-4 to TRBJ2-2; D is undetermined. The DNA for the CDR3 is TGTGCCAGCAGTATGAGACAGAACACCGGGGAGCTGTTTTTT. Translated: CASSMRQNTGELFF.